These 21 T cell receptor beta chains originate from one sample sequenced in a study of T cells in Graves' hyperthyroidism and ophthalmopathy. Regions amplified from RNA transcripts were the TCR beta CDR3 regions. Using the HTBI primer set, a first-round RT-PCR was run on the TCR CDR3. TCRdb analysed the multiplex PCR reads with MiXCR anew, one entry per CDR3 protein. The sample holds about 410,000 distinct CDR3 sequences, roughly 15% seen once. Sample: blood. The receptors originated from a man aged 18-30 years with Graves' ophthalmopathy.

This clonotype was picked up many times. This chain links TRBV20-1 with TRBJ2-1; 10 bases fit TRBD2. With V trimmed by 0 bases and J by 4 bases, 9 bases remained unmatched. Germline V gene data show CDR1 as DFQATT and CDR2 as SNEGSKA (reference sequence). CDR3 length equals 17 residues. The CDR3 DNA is TGCAGTGCTAGAGACCCCAGGGGAGCGGGGGGGTACAATGAGCAGTTCTTC. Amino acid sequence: CSARDPRGAGGYNEQFF.

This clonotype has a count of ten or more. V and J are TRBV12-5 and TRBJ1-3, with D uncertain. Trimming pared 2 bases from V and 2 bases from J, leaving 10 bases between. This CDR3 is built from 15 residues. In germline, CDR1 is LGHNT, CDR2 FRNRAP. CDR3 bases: TGTGCTAGTGGTTTGCCCGGGGTTGCTGGAAACACCATATATTTT. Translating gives CASGLPGVAGNTIYF.

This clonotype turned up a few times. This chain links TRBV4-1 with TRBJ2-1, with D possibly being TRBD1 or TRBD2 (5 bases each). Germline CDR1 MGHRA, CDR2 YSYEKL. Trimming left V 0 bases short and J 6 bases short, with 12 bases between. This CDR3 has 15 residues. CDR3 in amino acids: CASSQEGDHGNEQFF. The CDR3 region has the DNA TGCGCCAGCAGCCAAGAGGGGGATCATGGCAATGAGCAGTTCTTC.

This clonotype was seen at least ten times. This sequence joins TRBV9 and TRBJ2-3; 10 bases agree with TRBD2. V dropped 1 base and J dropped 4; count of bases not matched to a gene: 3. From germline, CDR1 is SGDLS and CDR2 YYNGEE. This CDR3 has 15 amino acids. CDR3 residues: CASSVTAGGSDTQYF. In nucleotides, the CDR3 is TGTGCCAGCAGCGTAACAGCGGGAGGGTCAGATACGCAGTATTTT.

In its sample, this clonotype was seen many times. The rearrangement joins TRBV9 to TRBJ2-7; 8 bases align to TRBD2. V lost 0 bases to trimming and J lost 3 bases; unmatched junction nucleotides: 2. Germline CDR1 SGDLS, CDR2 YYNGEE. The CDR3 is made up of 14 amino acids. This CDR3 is CASSVAGGGYEQYF. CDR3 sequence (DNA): TGTGCCAGCAGCGTAGCGGGAGGGGGCTACGAGCAGTACTTC.

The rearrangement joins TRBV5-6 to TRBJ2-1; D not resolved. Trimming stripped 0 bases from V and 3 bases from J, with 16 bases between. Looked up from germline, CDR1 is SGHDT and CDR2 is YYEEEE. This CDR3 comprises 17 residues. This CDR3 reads CASSLVAVGGGYNEQFF. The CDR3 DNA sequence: TGTGCCAGCAGCTTGGTGGCCGTAGGCGGTGGCTACAATGAGCAGTTCTTC. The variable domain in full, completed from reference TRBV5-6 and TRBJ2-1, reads DAGVTQSPTHLIKTRGQQVTLRCSPKSGHDTVSWYQQALGQGPQFIFQYYEEEERQRGNFPDRFSGHQFPNYSSELNVNALLLGDSALYLCASSLVAVGGGYNEQFFGPGTRLTVL.

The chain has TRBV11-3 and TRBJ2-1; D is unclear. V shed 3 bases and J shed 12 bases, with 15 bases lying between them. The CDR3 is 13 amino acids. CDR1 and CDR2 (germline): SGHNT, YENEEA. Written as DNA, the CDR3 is TGTGCCAGCAGCTTTATGCCTAGTGTAGGGCAGTTCTTC. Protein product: CASSFMPSVGQFF.

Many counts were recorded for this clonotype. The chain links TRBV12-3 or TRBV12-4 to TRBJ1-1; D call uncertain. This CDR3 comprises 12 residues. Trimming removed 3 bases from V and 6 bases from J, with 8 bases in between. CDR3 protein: CASSFSIAEAFF. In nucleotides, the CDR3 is TGTGCCAGCAGTTTTTCGATCGCTGAAGCTTTCTTT.

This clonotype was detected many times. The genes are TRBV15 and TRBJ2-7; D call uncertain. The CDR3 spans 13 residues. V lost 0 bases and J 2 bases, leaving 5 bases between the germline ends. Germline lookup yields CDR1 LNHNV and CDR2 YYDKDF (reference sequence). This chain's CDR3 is CATSRDSAYEQYF. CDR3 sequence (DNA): TGTGCCACCAGCAGAGACAGTGCCTACGAGCAGTACTTC.

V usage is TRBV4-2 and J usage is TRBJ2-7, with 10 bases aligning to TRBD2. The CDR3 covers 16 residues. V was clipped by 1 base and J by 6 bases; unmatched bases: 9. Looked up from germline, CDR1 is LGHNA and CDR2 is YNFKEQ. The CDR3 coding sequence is TGTGCCAGCAGCCAAGCCGGGGCTAGCGGGAGTCTCGAGCAGTACTTC. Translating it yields CASSQAGASGSLEQYF.

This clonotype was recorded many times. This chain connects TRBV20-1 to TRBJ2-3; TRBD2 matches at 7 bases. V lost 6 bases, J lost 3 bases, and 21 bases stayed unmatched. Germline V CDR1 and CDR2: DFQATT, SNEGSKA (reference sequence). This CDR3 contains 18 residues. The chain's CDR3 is CSATGTTLLASETDTQYF. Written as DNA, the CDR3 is TGCAGTGCCACCGGGACTACTCTCCTCGCTTCAGAGACAGATACGCAGTATTTT.

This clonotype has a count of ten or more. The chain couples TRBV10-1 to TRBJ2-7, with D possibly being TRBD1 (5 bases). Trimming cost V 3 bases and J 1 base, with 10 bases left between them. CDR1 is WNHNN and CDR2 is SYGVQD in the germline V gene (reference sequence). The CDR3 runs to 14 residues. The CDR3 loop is CASSDETESYEQYF. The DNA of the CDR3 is TGCGCCAGCAGTGATGAGACAGAGTCCTACGAGCAGTACTTC.

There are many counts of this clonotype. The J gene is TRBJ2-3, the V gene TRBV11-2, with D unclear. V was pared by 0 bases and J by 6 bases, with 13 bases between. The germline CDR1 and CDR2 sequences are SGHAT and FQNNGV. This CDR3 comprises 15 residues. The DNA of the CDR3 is TGTGCCAGCAGCTTAGAGTTCCAGGACCGGGATACGCAGTATTTT. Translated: CASSLEFQDRDTQYF.

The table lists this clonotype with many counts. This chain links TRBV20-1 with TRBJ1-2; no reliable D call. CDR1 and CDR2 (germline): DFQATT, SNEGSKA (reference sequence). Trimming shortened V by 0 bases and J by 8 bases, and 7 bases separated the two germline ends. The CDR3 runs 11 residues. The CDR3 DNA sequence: TGCAGTGCTAGAGATCTCCACGGCTACACCTTC. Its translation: CSARDLHGYTF.

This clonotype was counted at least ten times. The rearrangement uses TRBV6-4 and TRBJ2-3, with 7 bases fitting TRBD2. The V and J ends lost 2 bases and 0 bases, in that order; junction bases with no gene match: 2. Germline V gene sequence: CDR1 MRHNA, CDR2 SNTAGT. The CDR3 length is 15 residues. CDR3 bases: TGTGCCAGCAGTGACGGGAGGGCTAGCACAGATACGCAGTATTTT. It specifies CASSDGRASTDTQYF.

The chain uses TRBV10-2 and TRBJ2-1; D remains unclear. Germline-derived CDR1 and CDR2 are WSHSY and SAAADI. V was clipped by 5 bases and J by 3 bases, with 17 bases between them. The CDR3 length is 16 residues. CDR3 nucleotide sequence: TGCGCCAGCAGTTACACTGGGCAGGACGGCTACAATGAGCAGTTCTTC. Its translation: CASSYTGQDGYNEQFF.

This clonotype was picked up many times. CDR3 DNA: TGCAGTGCTAGAGATATCGGCAGGAAGAAAGAGACCCAGTACTTC. As protein: CSARDIGRKKETQYF. The V call is TRBV20-1, the J call TRBJ2-5; no reliable D call. Between the trimmed V and J ends, which lost 0 bases and 3 bases, there was a span of 14 bases. The CDR3 runs 15 residues. Germline V CDR1 and CDR2: DFQATT, SNEGSKA (reference sequence).

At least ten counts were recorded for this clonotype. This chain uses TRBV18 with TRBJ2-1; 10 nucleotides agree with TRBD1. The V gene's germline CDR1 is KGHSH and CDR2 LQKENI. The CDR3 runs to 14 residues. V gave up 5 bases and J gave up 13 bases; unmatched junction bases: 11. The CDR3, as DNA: TGTGCCAGCTCAACGGGACAGGGGCTCATCCATCAGTTCTTC. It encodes CASSTGQGLIHQFF.

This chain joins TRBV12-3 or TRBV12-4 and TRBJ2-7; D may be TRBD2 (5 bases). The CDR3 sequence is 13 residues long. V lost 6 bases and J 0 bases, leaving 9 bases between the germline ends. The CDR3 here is CASRLGSSYEQYF. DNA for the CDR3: TGTGCCAGCAGACTAGGAAGCTCCTACGAGCAGTACTTC.

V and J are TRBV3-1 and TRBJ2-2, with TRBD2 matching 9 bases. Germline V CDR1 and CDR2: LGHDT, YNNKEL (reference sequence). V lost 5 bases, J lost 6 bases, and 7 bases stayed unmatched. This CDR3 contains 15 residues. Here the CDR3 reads CASSERGAGSGELFF. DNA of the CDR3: TGTGCCAGCAGCGAGCGGGGGGCCGGCTCCGGGGAGCTGTTTTTT.

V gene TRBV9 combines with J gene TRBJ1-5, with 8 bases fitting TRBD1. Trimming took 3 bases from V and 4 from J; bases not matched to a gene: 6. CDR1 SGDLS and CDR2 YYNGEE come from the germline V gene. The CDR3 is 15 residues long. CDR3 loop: CASSENGQGNQPQHF. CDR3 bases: TGTGCCAGCAGCGAAAATGGACAGGGTAATCAGCCCCAGCATTTT.